What follows are 31 T cell receptor beta chains derived from one specimen sequenced in a study of OX40 agonist ivuxolimab in advanced cancers. The protocol was immunoSEQ multiplex PCR, while the TCRdb copy is restricted to in-frame clones and leaves out a portion. The table lists 55,000 to 80,000 clones, roughly 87% of them singletons. Specimen: CD4+ or CD8+ T cells sorted from blood, collected in a trial of the OX40 agonist ivuxolimab. These receptor sequences come from an adult with an advanced solid tumor such as melanoma, head and neck, liver or kidney cancer.

The genes are TRBV15 and TRBJ2-3, with D perhaps being TRBD1 or TRBD2 (5 bases each). Germline CDR1 is LNHNV and CDR2 is YYDKDF (reference sequence). V lost 7 bases, J lost 5 bases, and 25 bases lay in between. This CDR3 is 17 amino acids long. The CDR3 reads CATKTAGREYSRDTQYF. CDR3 DNA sequence: TGTGCCACCAAAACTGCGGGCAGGGAGTATAGTAGAGATACGCAGTATTTT. Variable domain in full (rest from reference TRBV15 and TRBJ2-3): DAMVIQNPRYQVTQFGKPVTLSCSQTLNHNVMYWYQQKSSQAPKLLFHYYDKDFNNEADTPDNFQSRRPNTSFCFLDIRSPGLGDTAMYLCATKTAGREYSRDTQYFGPGTRLTVL.

The chain is built from TRBV5-6 and TRBJ2-2, with D perhaps being TRBD1 or TRBD2 (5 bases each). The V end was cut by 0 bases, the J end by 4 bases, with 10 bases between. Germline CDR1 SGHDT, CDR2 YYEEEE. This CDR3 contains 15 residues. The CDR3 is CASSLGFGGTGELFF. The CDR3 coding sequence is TGTGCCAGCAGCTTGGGTTTTGGGGGCACCGGGGAGCTGTTTTTT.

The chain recombines TRBV19 with TRBJ2-4; no clear D. V was shortened by 1 base and J by 0 bases, with 10 bases between the two germline ends. This CDR3 has 16 residues. Germline CDR1 LNHDA, CDR2 SQIVND (reference sequence). The DNA of the CDR3 is TGTGCCAGTAGTATAGCTTTAGGAGTAGCCAAAAACATTCAGTACTTC. Translation: CASSIALGVAKNIQYF.

This rearrangement joins TRBV29-1 to TRBJ1-1, with 7 bases lining up with TRBD1. Germline CDR1 and CDR2: SQVTM and ANQGSEA. The CDR3 covers 15 residues. The V and J ends lost 4 bases and 6 bases, in that order; junction bases with no gene match: 14. The CDR3 sequence: CSVVRMGQGVAEAFF. The CDR3 DNA reads TGCAGCGTTGTAAGGATGGGGCAGGGGGTCGCTGAAGCTTTCTTT.

This clone was seen only once. This chain joins TRBV28 and TRBJ2-5, with D tentatively TRBD2 (6 bases). The ends were cut back, 10 bases at V and 5 bases at J, with 14 bases in the middle. The germline gives CDR1 MDHEN, CDR2 SYDVKM. The CDR3 runs to 12 residues. CDR3 nucleotides: TGTGCCACCCGGGGGTACCGGGAGACCCAGTACTTC. Amino acids: CATRGYRETQYF.

This clone was recorded once. V usage is TRBV2 and J usage is TRBJ2-1; D is unresolved. Germline CDR1 SNHLY, CDR2 FYNNEI. V was pared by 4 bases and J by 2 bases, with 3 bases between. The CDR3 extends over 12 amino acids. The CDR3 spells CASSGAYNEQFF. CDR3 DNA sequence: TGTGCCAGCAGTGGGGCCTACAATGAGCAGTTCTTC.

The J gene is TRBJ2-1, the V gene TRBV2; 7 bases are a match to TRBD2. V gave up 7 bases and J gave up 3 bases; unmatched junction bases: 3. This CDR3 spans 13 amino acids. From germline, CDR1 is SNHLY and CDR2 FYNNEI. The CDR3 spells CASKAGVYNEQFF. CDR3 bases: TGTGCCAGCAAGGCGGGAGTCTACAATGAGCAGTTCTTC.

The genes are TRBV5-6 and TRBJ2-7, with D perhaps TRBD2 (5 bases). The germline CDR1 and CDR2 sequences are SGHDT and YYEEEE. There are 14 residues in the CDR3. Trimming shortened V by 4 bases and J by 2 bases, and 13 bases separated the two germline ends. CDR3 DNA sequence: TGTGCCAGCAGCCCGGGAACAGCCACCTACGAGCAGTACTTC. Translating gives CASSPGTATYEQYF.

The chain is built from TRBV10-1 and TRBJ2-3; tentative D call: TRBD1 (6 bases). CDR3 length: 14 amino acids. Deletions cut 11 bases from V and 2 bases from J, with 17 bases between. Germline values: CDR1 WNHNN, CDR2 SYGVQD (reference sequence). CDR3 DNA sequence: TGCGCCCCGAATAGGCAGGGGCACACAGATACGCAGTATTTT. Translating it yields CAPNRQGHTDTQYF.

V and J are TRBV11-3 and TRBJ2-5; tentatively, D is TRBD1 or TRBD2 (5 bases each). Germline-derived CDR1 and CDR2 are SGHNT and YENEEA. This CDR3 has 13 amino acids. V dropped 4 bases and J dropped 4 bases, with 10 bases sitting between them. The DNA for the CDR3 is TGTGCCAGCAGCTCCCGGGACGCAGAGACCCAGTACTTC. Amino acids: CASSSRDAETQYF.

This clone was seen a few times. The chain employs TRBV5-6 and TRBJ1-1; tentative D call: TRBD1 (5 bases). The germline V gene has CDR1 SGHDT and CDR2 YYEEEE. Trimming cost V 7 bases and J 3 bases, with 16 bases left between them. The CDR3 sequence is 14 residues long. The CDR3 bases are TGTGCCAGCCGACCCGTACGGGGACACACTGAAGCTTTCTTT. Encoded protein: CASRPVRGHTEAFF.

The chain links TRBV28 to TRBJ1-2; weak D call: TRBD1 (6 bases). Per germline, CDR1 MDHEN and CDR2 SYDVKM. CDR3 length: 14 amino acids. Trimming cost V 6 bases and J 4 bases, with 15 bases left between them. CDR3 in DNA: TGTGCCAGCAGCGTAACAGGGCGCGCCTATGGCTACACCTTC. It yields the protein CASSVTGRAYGYTF.

This chain links TRBV19 with TRBJ2-1; D is possibly TRBD2 (6 bases). This CDR3 region has 17 residues. Trimming pared 8 bases from V and 3 bases from J, leaving 23 bases between. CDR1 and CDR2 (germline): LNHDA, SQIVND (reference sequence). The CDR3 DNA sequence: TGTGCCAGTCGTGAAAGCCTCGCGGGACGGGACTACAATGAGCAGTTCTTC. Translating it yields CASRESLAGRDYNEQFF. The variable domain in full, with the rest retrieved from reference TRBV19 and TRBJ2-1, is DGGITQSPKYLFRKEGQNVTLSCEQNLNHDAMYWYRQDPGQGLRLIYYSQIVNDFQKGDIAEGYSVSREKKESFPLTVTSAQKNPTAFYLCASRESLAGRDYNEQFFGPGTRLTVL.

The chain carries TRBV4-1 and TRBJ2-3; 7 bases fit TRBD1. This CDR3 is built from 15 residues. V lost 4 bases to trimming and J lost 6 bases; unmatched junction nucleotides: 10. Germline V lookup: CDR1 MGHRA, CDR2 YSYEKL. The CDR3: CASSRQGVGSDTQYF. The CDR3 DNA reads TGCGCCAGCAGCCGACAGGGTGTGGGTTCGGATACGCAGTATTTT.

The V gene is TRBV2, the J gene TRBJ2-7, with 10 bases that match TRBD1. Looked up from germline, CDR1 is SNHLY and CDR2 is FYNNEI. V shed 5 bases, J shed 3 bases, and the junction held 4 bases outside the gene matches. This CDR3 spans 14 amino acids. CDR3 sequence reads: CASSTWTGGYEQYF. CDR3 sequence (DNA): TGTGCCAGCAGTACATGGACAGGGGGCTACGAGCAGTACTTC.

The V call is TRBV10-3, the J call TRBJ2-7; tentative D call: TRBD1 (7 bases). Trimming left V 3 bases short and J 5 bases short, with 11 bases between. CDR1 is ENHRY, CDR2 SYGVKD, per germline. CDR3 length: 13 amino acids. The CDR3 is CAISEARGDEQYF. The DNA for the CDR3 is TGTGCCATCAGTGAAGCCAGGGGGGACGAGCAGTACTTC.

The rearrangement joins TRBV7-9 to TRBJ2-4; TRBD1 agrees at 7 bases. The germline CDR1 and CDR2 sequences are SEHNR and FQNEAQ (reference sequence). With V trimmed by 3 bases and J by 7 bases, 3 bases remained unmatched. This CDR3 region has 13 residues. CDR3 DNA: TGTGCCAGCAGCTTCGGACAGGAGAACATTCAGTACTTC. Its protein is CASSFGQENIQYF.

The rearrangement uses TRBV5-4 and TRBJ2-5; 9 bases match TRBD2. The CDR3 sequence is 15 residues long. Losses at the gene ends were 4 bases for V and 2 bases for J; bases not matched to a gene: 6. Per the germline V gene, CDR1 is SGHNT and CDR2 is YYREEE (reference sequence). CDR3: CASSPAGGQQETQYF. The CDR3 coding sequence is TGTGCCAGCAGCCCCGCGGGGGGGCAACAAGAGACCCAGTACTTC.

This clone was counted only a few times. The chain combines TRBV6-1 with TRBJ1-1; 9 nucleotides agree with TRBD1. Germline assignment: CDR1 MNHNS and CDR2 SASEGT. The CDR3 totals 16 residues. The junction had 9 bases not matched to a gene; V was cut back by 2 bases and J by 5 bases. CDR3 residues: CASSEFSGTGWTEAFF. The CDR3 DNA reads TGTGCCAGCAGTGAATTTAGTGGGACAGGGTGGACTGAAGCTTTCTTT.

The rearrangement joins TRBV6-5 to TRBJ2-1; 10 nucleotides match TRBD2. There are 16 residues in the CDR3. V was pared by 4 bases and J by 6 bases, with 9 bases of the junction left unmatched. Germline CDR1 is MNHEY and CDR2 is SVGAGI. CDR3 DNA: TGTGCCAGCAGTTCCATTGGAGCGGGAGGGCGCAATGAGCAGTTCTTC. Translated, it gives CASSSIGAGGRNEQFF.

The chain links TRBV7-9 to TRBJ2-2; 10 bases match TRBD1. V was pared by 8 bases and J by 5 bases, with 8 bases of the junction left unmatched. Germline CDR1 SEHNR, CDR2 FQNEAQ (reference sequence). The CDR3 totals 15 residues. In DNA form, the CDR3 reads TGTGCCAGCCGCCCGGACAGGGGGGCTACCGGGGAGCTGTTTTTT. It is translated as CASRPDRGATGELFF.

V usage is TRBV7-2 and J usage is TRBJ1-6; D is possibly TRBD1 (5 bases). The CDR3 runs 15 residues. From germline, CDR1 is SGHTA and CDR2 FQGNSA. V lost 1 base and J lost 7, with 11 bases in between. In DNA form, the CDR3 reads TGTGCCAGCAGCTTAGTTGACAGTCCCAATTCACCCCTCCACTTT. It yields the protein CASSLVDSPNSPLHF.

The rearrangement joins TRBV6-6 to TRBJ1-1; D remains unclear. The CDR3 is 13 residues long. Trimming pared 6 bases from V and 5 bases from J, leaving 13 bases between. Germline assignment: CDR1 MNHNY and CDR2 SVGAGI (reference sequence). The CDR3 DNA follows: TGTGCCAGCAGCCCCGGAGGGAGTACTGAAGCTTTCTTT. Its protein product is CASSPGGSTEAFF.

The chain joins TRBV7-8 to TRBJ2-4; possible D gene TRBD1, 5 bases. The germline V gene has CDR1 SGHVS and CDR2 FQNEAQ. The CDR3 extends over 13 amino acids. The ends were cut back, 2 bases at V and 7 bases at J, with 9 bases in the middle. CDR3 coding DNA: TGTGCCAGCAGCTTATCCGACAGTAACATTCAGTACTTC. Its translation: CASSLSDSNIQYF. The full variable domain, completed using reference TRBV7-8 and TRBJ2-4, is GAGVSQSPRYKVAKRGQDVALRCDPISGHVSLFWYQQALGQGPEFLTYFQNEAQLDKSGLPSDRFFAERPEGSVSTLKIQRTQQEDSAVYLCASSLSDSNIQYFGAGTRLSVL.

The chain carries TRBV19 and TRBJ1-2; D gene uncertain. The germline V gene has CDR1 LNHDA and CDR2 SQIVND (reference sequence). The CDR3 has 11 amino acids. V dropped 3 bases and J dropped 8 bases, with 7 bases sitting between them. The DNA of the CDR3 is TGTGCCAGTAGTATTCAAGGGGGCTACACCTTC. Protein product: CASSIQGGYTF.

The gene calls are TRBV7-9 and TRBJ1-5, with D possibly matching TRBD1 (6 bases). V shed 2 bases and J shed 2 bases, with 10 bases lying between them. Germline V CDR1 and CDR2: SEHNR, FQNEAQ (reference sequence). There are 15 residues in the CDR3. CDR3 bases: TGTGCCAGCAGCTTAACAGGGATGGGCAATCAGCCCCAGCATTTT. Protein product: CASSLTGMGNQPQHF.

The chain is built from TRBV5-1 and TRBJ1-1, with no clear D. The CDR3 spans 13 residues. Trimming pared 0 bases from V and 5 bases from J, leaving 8 bases between. CDR1 is SGHRS, CDR2 YFSETQ, per germline. CDR3 DNA sequence: TGCGCCAGCAGCTTGGTGGCGGGGACTGAAGCTTTCTTT. Its translation: CASSLVAGTEAFF.

As concerns this clone: The same CDR3 is also encoded by other DNA sequences in this sample. The J gene is TRBJ2-4, the V gene TRBV4-2; D possibly corresponds to TRBD1 (6 bases). Germline V gene data show CDR1 as LGHNA and CDR2 as YNFKEQ. This CDR3 has 16 amino acids. Trimming took 1 base from V and 10 from J, leaving 20 bases between them. The CDR3 DNA reads as TGTGCCAGCAGCCAAGGGGGACATACAGGCACGGATATTCAGTACTTC. Residues: CASSQGGHTGTDIQYF.

This clone was detected a few times. This chain uses TRBV6-5 with TRBJ1-1; D is possibly TRBD1 (6 bases). The CDR3 spans 16 residues. Germline-derived CDR1 and CDR2 are MNHEY and SVGAGI. Between the trimmed V and J ends, which lost 3 bases and 1 base, there was a span of 15 bases. DNA for the CDR3: TGTGCCAGCAGTTATTTCCAGGGGACCAAGAACACTGAAGCTTTCTTT. Protein sequence: CASSYFQGTKNTEAFF.

The genes are TRBV9 and TRBJ1-5, with a possible D match to TRBD1 (5 bases). Germline CDR1 is SGDLS and CDR2 is YYNGEE. Trimming took off 4 bases at V and 5 bases at J, with 13 bases between the two ends. This CDR3 region has 14 residues. The CDR3 coding sequence is TGTGCCAGCAGCCTTGGCCGAGGGGATCAGCCCCAGCATTTT. This encodes CASSLGRGDQPQHF.

The chain couples TRBV7-8 to TRBJ2-1; possibly TRBD2 for D (5 bases). This CDR3 region has 13 residues. The V and J ends lost 4 bases and 8 bases respectively, with 12 bases between them. Germline CDR1 is SGHVS and CDR2 is FQNEAQ. CDR3 DNA: TGTGCCAGCAGCTATAGGGCCGGGGATGAGCAGTTCTTC. Its translation is CASSYRAGDEQFF.